The text below deals with one T cell receptor beta chain. The sample belongs to a study of blood T cell repertoires in COVID-19. Study context: T cells, B-cell-depleted T cells, or PBMCs provided the cDNA or gDNA that served as material.

All enrollees were about 18 to 89 years old and from about two dozen US areas. The length of the CDR3 is 13 residues. Between the trimmed V and J ends, which lost 6 bases and 2 bases, there was a span of 10 bases. Germline V lookup: CDR1 KGHSH, CDR2 LQKENI. Study processing details: Quantification of nucleated cells was approximated via reference gene primer amplification. Some clones are missing from TCRdb's copy, which holds only in-frame ones; the method was immunoSEQ multiplex PCR. That table furnishes V, J and clone size, whereas the DNA furnished D and trimming. The sample has about 210,000 clones, 65% to 90% seen once.

The V and J genes are TRBV18 and TRBJ1-2, with D hard to call. The sample consisted of PBMCs or T cells enriched from blood (not recorded which). The clonotype was recovered from a woman between 50 and 59 years old with acute COVID-19. CDR3 sequence (DNA): TGTGCCAGCTCGCCGACAAGAAACTATGGCTACACCTTC. Translated: CASSPTRNYGYTF.